What follows are 5 T cell receptor beta chains derived from one specimen sequenced in a study of regulatory T cells in long-lasting Graves disease. HTBI primers from iRepertoire and Arm-PCR of CDR3 regions yielded the TCR beta libraries. From the multiplex PCR reads, TCRdb called clonotypes with MiXCR, one entry per CDR3 protein. The sample has around 320,000 distinct CDR3 sequences; approximately 16% are singletons. As to time point: newly diagnosed GD, antithyroid drugs for less than 3 months. The TCR library was made from RNA that had been extracted from PBMCs in TRIzol. The sample was also linked to a second study, of T cells in Graves' hyperthyroidism and ophthalmopathy.

The input for sequencing was peripheral blood mononuclear cells (PBMCs), taken at new diagnosis, from a patient treated with antithyroid drugs. The receptor set was obtained from a man aged 40-49 years with Graves disease.

This chain links TRBV27 with TRBJ2-3; 14 positions match TRBD2. Germline-derived CDR1 and CDR2 are MNHEY and SMNVEV (reference sequence). The CDR3 contains 16 residues. V was pared by 5 bases and J by 6 bases, with 7 bases of the junction left unmatched. CDR3 DNA: TGTGCCAGCAGTACTAGACTAGCGGGGGGGCGGGATACGCAGTATTTT. Translating it yields CASSTRLAGGRDTQYF.

The V gene is TRBV29-1, the J gene TRBJ1-3; D not certain. V lost 7 bases and J lost 0, with 13 bases in between. CDR3 length equals 14 residues. Per germline, CDR1 SQVTM and CDR2 ANQGSEA. Here the CDR3 reads CSAVHGLSGNTIYF. The CDR3 nucleotides are TGCAGCGCCGTACATGGCCTCTCTGGAAACACCATATATTTT.

The table lists this clonotype with many counts. The V and J genes are TRBV5-1 and TRBJ2-2; 11 bases map to TRBD1. Losses at the gene ends were 4 bases for V and 4 bases for J; bases not matched to a gene: 6. The CDR3 contains 16 residues. CDR1 and CDR2 (germline): SGHRS, YFSETQ. The CDR3: CASSIGQGAFTGELFF. The DNA for the CDR3 is TGCGCCAGCAGCATCGGACAGGGGGCTTTCACCGGGGAGCTGTTTTTT.

This clonotype was picked up many times. This rearrangement joins TRBV20-1 to TRBJ2-7; the match to TRBD1 covers 7 bases. This CDR3 spans 14 amino acids. J gave up 2 bases and V 3 bases, and 7 bases lay outside the gene matches. Germline assignment: CDR1 DFQATT and CDR2 SNEGSKA (reference sequence). CDR3 protein: CSARSRQGAYEQYF. The CDR3 DNA follows: TGCAGTGCTAGGTCACGGCAGGGGGCCTACGAGCAGTACTTC.

Ten or more counts support this clonotype. The rearrangement links TRBV3-1 to TRBJ2-3; D is unclear. V was pared by 6 bases and J by 2 bases, with 24 bases between. From germline, CDR1 is LGHDT and CDR2 YNNKEL (reference sequence). CDR3 length equals 18 residues. The CDR3 is CASSTYIFGVSSTDTQYF. The CDR3 bases are TGTGCCAGCAGTACCTACATTTTTGGGGTATCCTCCACAGATACGCAGTATTTT.